Listed below are T cell receptor beta chains from one sample, sequenced in a study of shared T cell receptors in the human thymus. Here immunoSEQ multiplex PCR was the method, and the copy in TCRdb shows in-frame clones only, minus some. The table includes roughly 700,000 clones, 88% detected once. The same data also contributed to another study, on human thymus T cells.

The sequencing sample was made of thymocytes. The receptors derive from a boy under two years old with a congenital heart defect. Both conserved end residues are part of each CDR3. D genes are given only for firm matches. A clone size is listed for some rows: how often the clone was seen (once, few, many), or a class if it is expanded.

size: once; J: TRBJ2-7; V: TRBV27; D: .; CDR3: CASGPQPLEQYF; DNA: TGTGCCAGCGGGCCCCAACCTTTAGAGCAGTACTTC
size: .; J: TRBJ2-7; V: TRBV7-9; D: TRBD1; CDR3: CASSRRWTGIYEQYF; DNA: TGTGCCAGCAGCCGCCGGTGGACAGGGATCTACGAGCAGTACTTC
size: .; J: TRBJ1-2; V: TRBV5-4; D: TRBD1; CDR3: CASTTDRGHGYTF; DNA: TGTGCCAGCACCACGGACAGGGGTCATGGCTACACCTTC
size: .; J: TRBJ2-7; V: TRBV4-3; D: .; CDR3: CASSQDLMDFSYEQYF; DNA: TGCGCCAGCAGCCAAGATCTTATGGACTTCTCCTACGAGCAGTACTTC
size: .; J: TRBJ1-1; V: TRBV28; D: TRBD1; CDR3: CASSLGRGLDEAFF; DNA: TGTGCCAGCAGTTTAGGCAGGGGGCTCGATGAAGCTTTCTTT
size: .; J: TRBJ1-5; V: TRBV7-2; D: .; CDR3: CASSLSLTNQPQHF; DNA: TGTGCCAGCAGCTTAAGTCTGACTAATCAGCCCCAGCATTTT
size: .; J: TRBJ2-1; V: TRBV12-5; D: .; CDR3: CASGLARAYNEQFF; DNA: TGTGCTAGTGGTTTGGCACGCGCCTACAATGAGCAGTTCTTC
size: .; J: TRBJ2-7; V: TRBV18; D: TRBD1; CDR3: CASSPHRDRVGEQYF; DNA: TGTGCCAGCTCACCACACCGGGACAGGGTGGGGGAGCAGTACTTC
size: .; J: TRBJ2-3; V: TRBV7-2; D: .; CDR3: CASSLRASEAADTQYF; DNA: TGTGCCAGCAGCTTGCGGGCTAGCGAAGCAGCAGATACGCAGTATTTT
size: .; J: TRBJ1-2; V: TRBV7-8; D: TRBD1; CDR3: CASRAQGVNYGYTF; DNA: TGTGCCAGCAGGGCACAGGGGGTCAACTATGGCTACACCTTC
size: .; J: TRBJ1-2; V: TRBV27; D: .; CDR3: CASSVTGLANYGYTF; DNA: TGTGCCAGCAGTGTGACAGGACTCGCTAACTATGGCTACACCTTC
size: .; J: TRBJ2-5; V: TRBV10-2; D: TRBD1; CDR3: CASSDPIGTGEETQYF; DNA: TGCGCCAGCAGTGATCCGATAGGGACAGGGGAAGAGACCCAGTACTTC
size: .; J: TRBJ2-1; V: TRBV27; D: .; CDR3: CASRPSGGGSHEQFF; DNA: TGTGCCAGCAGACCTTCGGGAGGGGGCTCGCATGAGCAGTTCTTC
size: .; J: TRBJ1-5; V: TRBV10-1; D: .; CDR3: CASPTGRGYQPQHF; DNA: TGCGCCAGCCCTACGGGGAGGGGATATCAGCCCCAGCATTTT